The 17 T cell receptor beta chains listed next were all sequenced from one sample in a study of blood T cells in healthy people across ages. PCR was performed a second time for about 7 to 11 cycles using a sample-barcoded 5' primer and a J-beta primer mix. TCRdb redid the calling of the 5' RACE reads with MiXCR, one entry per CDR3 protein. This sample has about 680,000 distinct CDR3 sequences, with approximately 50% found just once. The specimen was blood. The origin of the receptors is a woman aged 55 to 70 in good health.

V gene TRBV10-3 combines with J gene TRBJ2-3, with TRBD1 matching over 8 bases. The germline V gene has CDR1 ENHRY and CDR2 SYGVKD. CDR3 length: 16 residues. V was pared by 6 bases and J by 0 bases, with 8 bases of the junction left unmatched. The CDR3 reads CAISLGTGGSTDTQYF. The CDR3 DNA is TGTGCCATCAGCCTTGGGACAGGAGGTAGCACAGATACGCAGTATTTT.

V and J are TRBV2 and TRBJ1-6; D unclear. V was shortened by 4 bases and J by 6 bases, with 4 bases between the two germline ends. CDR3 size: 12 residues. The germline gives CDR1 SNHLY, CDR2 FYNNEI. The CDR3 sequence is CASSGPNSPLHF. The CDR3, as DNA: TGTGCCAGCAGTGGACCTAATTCACCCCTCCACTTT.

About this clonotype itself: One end of the junction varies from germline; a read error may be responsible. V usage is TRBV18 and J usage is TRBJ2-6; TRBD1 might be the D (5 bases). This CDR3 spans 15 amino acids. Per the germline V gene, CDR1 is KGHSH and CDR2 is LQKENI. The CDR3 nucleotides read TGTGCCAGCTCACCACCGATGACTGGGGCCAACGTCCTGAATTTC. Protein product: CASSPPMTGANVLNF. Drawing the rest from reference TRBV18 and TRBJ2-6, the complete variable domain is NAGVMQNPRHLVRRRGQEARLRCSPMKGHSHVYWYRQLPEEGLKFMVYLQKENIIDESGMPKERFSAEFPKEGPSILRIQQVVRGDSAAYFCASSPPMTGANVLNFGAGSRLTVL.

This clonotype was observed a handful of times. This chain connects TRBV3-1 to TRBJ2-5; 7 positions match TRBD1. Per the germline V gene, CDR1 is LGHDT and CDR2 is YNNKEL (reference sequence). There are 13 residues in the CDR3. V was clipped by 1 base and J by 10 bases; unmatched bases: 6. This chain's CDR3 is CASSQGAGTDQYF. CDR3 sequence (DNA): TGTGCCAGCAGCCAAGGCGCCGGGACAGACCAGTACTTC.

The chain links TRBV6-1 to TRBJ2-2, with a tentative D call TRBD1 (5 bases). V lost 10 bases, J lost 1 base, and 13 bases lay in between. The germline CDR1 and CDR2 sequences are MNHNS and SASEGT. There are 14 residues in the CDR3. CDR3 protein: CANSRDRNTGELFF. CDR3 in DNA: TGTGCCAACTCGCGTGACAGGAACACCGGGGAGCTGTTTTTT.

This chain uses TRBV4-3 with TRBJ1-2, with TRBD1 as a possible D gene (5 bases). Per the germline V gene, CDR1 is LGHNA and CDR2 is YSLEER. CDR3 size: 16 residues. Trimming left V 3 bases short and J 3 bases short, with 17 bases between. CDR3 sequence (DNA): TGCGCCAGCAGCCAGGACACCGGGACGGCGCACTATGGCTACACCTTC. It yields the protein CASSQDTGTAHYGYTF.

V and J are TRBV27 and TRBJ2-3, with 9 positions matching TRBD2. With V trimmed by 4 bases and J by 4 bases, 9 bases remained unmatched. This CDR3 is built from 16 residues. Germline V gives CDR1 MNHEY, CDR2 SMNVEV (reference sequence). CDR3 region: CASSSLSTSGADTQYF. The CDR3 DNA reads TGTGCCAGCAGTTCTCTCTCGACTAGCGGTGCAGATACGCAGTATTTT.

This clonotype has more than one count but fewer than ten. V is TRBV3-1 and J is TRBJ1-6, with a tentative D call TRBD1 (5 bases). Germline V gives CDR1 LGHDT, CDR2 YNNKEL (reference sequence). The CDR3 totals 15 residues. V was pared by 0 bases and J by 9 bases, with 12 bases between. The CDR3 here is CASSQDRGGGSPLHF. The CDR3 nucleotides read TGTGCCAGCAGCCAAGATCGGGGCGGAGGTTCACCCCTCCACTTT.

V and J are TRBV5-1 and TRBJ2-7; 10 nucleotides match TRBD1. The germline gives CDR1 SGHRS, CDR2 YFSETQ. The CDR3 loop spans 14 amino acids. With 4 bases clipped from V and 3 bases from J, the junction kept 4 bases outside the gene matches. The CDR3 DNA is TGCGCCAGCAGCGGACAGGGGGGGAACTACGAGCAGTACTTC. It yields the protein CASSGQGGNYEQYF.

This sequence joins TRBV20-1 and TRBJ2-1; either TRBD1 or TRBD2 may fit D (5 bases each). The V and J ends lost 6 bases and 7 bases respectively, with 19 bases between them. The CDR3 covers 14 residues. The germline V gene encodes CDR1 DFQATT and CDR2 SNEGSKA (reference sequence). Here the CDR3 DNA reads TGCAGTGCCTTGCGAGGGGCCTGGGGGAATGAGCAGTTCTTC. Translation: CSALRGAWGNEQFF.

The V and J genes are TRBV25-1 and TRBJ2-3, with 7 bases aligning to TRBD1. The CDR3 spans 15 residues. V shed 3 bases and J 2 bases; nucleotides not matched to a gene: 5. Germline CDR1 and CDR2: MGHDK and SYGVNS. The CDR3 nucleotides are TGTGCCAGCAGTGAGACAGGGACCTACACAGATACGCAGTATTTT. Translated, it gives CASSETGTYTDTQYF.

This clonotype was seen a handful of times. The chain recombines TRBV4-1 with TRBJ2-7; 7 bases map to TRBD1. V shed 1 base, J shed 3 bases, and the junction held 6 bases outside the gene matches. Germline assignment: CDR1 MGHRA and CDR2 YSYEKL. The CDR3 runs 15 residues. CDR3 sequence reads: CASSQAIGGHYEQYF. Here the CDR3 DNA reads TGCGCCAGCAGCCAAGCAATAGGGGGCCACTACGAGCAGTACTTC.

The chain has TRBV20-1 and TRBJ1-2; the D gene is possibly TRBD1 (5 bases). Between the trimmed V and J ends, which lost 2 bases and 4 bases, there was a span of 8 bases. CDR3 length: 12 residues. Germline V CDR1 and CDR2: DFQATT, SNEGSKA (reference sequence). CDR3 region: CSARQGGYGYTF. The CDR3 nucleotides are TGCAGTGCTAGACAGGGAGGCTATGGCTACACCTTC.

The CDR3 DNA reads as TGCAGTGCTAGAGATAGAAGGGCGGGTTGGTCCTACGAGCAGTACTTC. Amino acid sequence: CSARDRRAGWSYEQYF. The genes are TRBV20-1 and TRBJ2-7, with D tentatively TRBD2 (5 bases). Germline CDR1 is DFQATT and CDR2 is SNEGSKA (reference sequence). The CDR3 extends over 16 amino acids. V lost 0 bases and J 1 base, leaving 16 bases between the germline ends.

This clonotype was detected many times. The chain carries TRBV5-6 and TRBJ2-1; 7 bases are a match to TRBD1. Germline V gene data show CDR1 as SGHDT and CDR2 as YYEEEE. The CDR3 sequence is 16 residues long. V lost 1 base, J lost 3 bases, and 7 bases stayed unmatched. The CDR3 here is CASSLTGASLYNEQFF. The CDR3 region has the DNA TGTGCCAGCAGCTTGACAGGGGCCTCCCTCTACAATGAGCAGTTCTTC.

The chain couples TRBV7-2 to TRBJ2-7; the D gene is possibly TRBD1 (6 bases). Germline CDR1 is SGHTA and CDR2 is FQGNSA. The CDR3 runs to 13 residues. Trimming shortened V by 5 bases and J by 4 bases, and 12 bases separated the two germline ends. The CDR3, as DNA: TGTGCCAGCAGCCCTCGGACAGATTACGAGCAGTACTTC. Translated, it gives CASSPRTDYEQYF.

The V gene is TRBV14, the J gene TRBJ2-7; the match to TRBD2 covers 12 bases. The V gene end was trimmed by 5 bases and the J gene end by 4 bases; junction bases not matched to a gene: 3. The CDR3 is 14 residues long. The V gene's germline CDR1 is SGHDN and CDR2 FVKESK. CDR3: CASSGLAGKYEQYF. In DNA form, the CDR3 reads TGTGCCAGCAGCGGACTAGCGGGAAAGTACGAGCAGTACTTC.